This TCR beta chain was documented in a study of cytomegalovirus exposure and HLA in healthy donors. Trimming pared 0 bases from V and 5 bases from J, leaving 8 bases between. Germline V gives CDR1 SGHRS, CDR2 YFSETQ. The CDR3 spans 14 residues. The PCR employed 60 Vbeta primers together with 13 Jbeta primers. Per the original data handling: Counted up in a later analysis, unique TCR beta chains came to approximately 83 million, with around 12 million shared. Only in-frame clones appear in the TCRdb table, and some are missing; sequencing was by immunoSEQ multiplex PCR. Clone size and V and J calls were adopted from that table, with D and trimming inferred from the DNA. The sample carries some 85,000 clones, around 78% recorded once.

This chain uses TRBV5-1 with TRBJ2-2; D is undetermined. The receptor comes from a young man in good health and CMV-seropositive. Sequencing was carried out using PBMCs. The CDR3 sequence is CASSLELMTGELFF. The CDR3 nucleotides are TGCGCCAGCAGCTTGGAACTCATGACCGGGGAGCTGTTTTTT. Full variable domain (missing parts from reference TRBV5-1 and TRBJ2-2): KAGVTQTPRYLIKTRGQQVTLSCSPISGHRSVSWYQQTPGQGLQFLFEYFSETQRNKGNFPGRFSGRQFSNSRSEMNVSTLELGDSALYLCASSLELMTGELFFGEGSRLTVL.